These 9 T cell receptor beta chains came from one sample sequenced in a study of OX40 agonist ivuxolimab in advanced cancers. Assay used: immunoSEQ multiplex PCR; TCRdb lists only in-frame clones, some missing. The sample carries about 65,000 clones, approximately 80% recorded once. The specimen was CD4+ or CD8+ T cells sorted from blood, collected in a trial of the OX40 agonist ivuxolimab. The receptors derive from an adult with an advanced solid tumor such as melanoma, head and neck, liver or kidney cancer.

This clone has only one observation. This sequence joins TRBV5-1 and TRBJ2-5; 9 bases are shared with TRBD2. V shed 5 bases and J 3 bases; nucleotides not matched to a gene: 5. This CDR3 is built from 14 residues. Germline loops: CDR1 SGHRS, CDR2 YFSETQ. The CDR3 sequence is CASSAGGQEETQYF. For the CDR3, the DNA is TGCGCCAGCAGTGCGGGAGGGCAAGAAGAGACCCAGTACTTC.

The chain uses TRBV11-2 and TRBJ1-1, with TRBD1 as a possible D gene (6 bases). Trimming took 3 bases from V and 4 from J, leaving 12 bases between them. The CDR3 spans 14 residues. Germline CDR1 is SGHAT and CDR2 is FQNNGV. As DNA, the CDR3 is TGTGCCAGCAGCTTTGCAGGGGTAGGCACTGAAGCTTTCTTT. Translated: CASSFAGVGTEAFF.

J is TRBJ2-1 and V is TRBV7-3; 8 bases map to TRBD2. CDR1 SGHTA and CDR2 FQGTGA come from the germline V gene. V trimming: 5 bases; J trimming: 2 bases; junction bases outside the gene matches: 5. This CDR3 has 15 residues. The CDR3 DNA follows: TGTGCCAGCAGCCCCGTTAGCGGGACCTACAATGAGCAGTTCTTC. Translating gives CASSPVSGTYNEQFF.

This chain connects TRBV30 to TRBJ1-2, with D possibly matching TRBD1 (5 bases). Per the germline V gene, CDR1 is GTSNPN and CDR2 is SVGIG (reference sequence). The CDR3 length is 8 residues. DNA for the CDR3: TGTTGGGACGACGGCTACACCTTC. Translated: CWDDGYTF.

The rearrangement links TRBV6-5 to TRBJ2-7; 9 nucleotides line up with TRBD1. Germline CDR1 MNHEY, CDR2 SVGAGI. The CDR3 spans 16 residues. The V segment lost 2 bases and the J segment 0 bases; nucleotides outside the gene matches: 5. CDR3 residues: CASSYGGTGRSYEQYF. In DNA form, the CDR3 reads TGTGCCAGCAGTTACGGGGGGACAGGGCGCTCCTACGAGCAGTACTTC.

V and J are TRBV5-1 and TRBJ2-3; D remains ambiguous. V lost 0 bases, J lost 2 bases, and 4 bases lay in between. The V gene's germline CDR1 is SGHRS and CDR2 YFSETQ. This CDR3 has 13 amino acids. DNA for the CDR3: TGCGCCAGCAGCTTGGAGGACACAGATACGCAGTATTTT. Protein product: CASSLEDTDTQYF.

This clone was observed a handful of times. V and J are TRBV7-9 and TRBJ1-2; no reliable D call. The CDR3 contains 12 residues. V lost 5 bases and J 0 bases, leaving 4 bases between the germline ends. Germline values: CDR1 SEHNR, CDR2 FQNEAQ (reference sequence). This CDR3 reads CASSPSNYGYTF. Written as DNA, the CDR3 is TGTGCCAGCAGCCCTTCTAACTATGGCTACACCTTC.

V is TRBV9 and J is TRBJ2-1; D is tentatively TRBD1 or TRBD2 (5 bases each). CDR3 size: 16 residues. The germline V gene has CDR1 SGDLS and CDR2 YYNGEE. V lost 0 bases and J lost 7, with 17 bases in between. CDR3 DNA sequence: TGTGCCAGCAGCGTAGATCAGGGAGTACTGGGGAATGAGCAGTTCTTC. Amino acids: CASSVDQGVLGNEQFF. Variable domain in full (rest from reference TRBV9 and TRBJ2-1): DSGVTQTPKHLITATGQRVTLRCSPRSGDLSVYWYQQSLDQGLQFLIQYYNGEERAKGNILERFSAQQFPDLHSELNLSSLELGDSALYFCASSVDQGVLGNEQFFGPGTRLTVL.

The rearrangement joins TRBV6-6 to TRBJ1-5; TRBD1 aligns across 9 bases. The V gene end was trimmed by 6 bases and the J gene end by 8 bases; junction bases not matched to a gene: 11. The CDR3 is made up of 15 amino acids. Germline CDR1 reads MNHNY; CDR2 reads SVGAGI (reference sequence). The CDR3 DNA follows: TGTGCCAGCAGCCCCGAAACAGGGGGCATGAAGCCCCAGCATTTT. Protein sequence: CASSPETGGMKPQHF.